This T cell receptor (beta chain) was identified during a study of early T cells in non-severe SARS-CoV-2 infection. MiXCR was run by TCRdb on the 5' RACE reads, yielding one entry per CDR3 protein. The repertoire consists of about 44,000 distinct CDR3 sequences, with 20% to 25% occurring once and the leading ten covering roughly 4.6%. V gave up 6 bases and J gave up 0 bases, with 8 bases separating them. This CDR3 is 12 amino acids long. Germline CDR1 and CDR2: DFQATT and SNEGSKA (reference sequence). The genes are TRBV20-1 and TRBJ1-2, with D unclear. This receptor was identified in an adult who was a healthcare worker with PCR-confirmed SARS-CoV-2 infection or an uninfected control (not recorded which). Specimen: whole blood, collected at baseline. CDR3 sequence: CSALTPNYGYTF. DNA of the CDR3: TGCAGTGCGTTGACACCTAACTATGGCTACACCTTC.